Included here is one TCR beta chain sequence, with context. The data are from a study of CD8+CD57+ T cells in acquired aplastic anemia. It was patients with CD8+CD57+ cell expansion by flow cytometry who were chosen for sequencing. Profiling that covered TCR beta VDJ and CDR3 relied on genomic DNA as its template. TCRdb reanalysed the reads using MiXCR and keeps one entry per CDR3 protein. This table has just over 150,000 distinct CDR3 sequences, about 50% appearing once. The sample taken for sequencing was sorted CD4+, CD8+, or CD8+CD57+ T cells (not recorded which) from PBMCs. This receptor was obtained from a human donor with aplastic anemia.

CDR3 nucleotides: TGTGCCACCAGTCCGACAGGGATATACCAGCCCCAGCATTTT. Translated: CATSPTGIYQPQHF. The J gene is TRBJ1-5, the V gene TRBV15, with 7 bases identical to TRBD1. Germline assignment: CDR1 LNHNV and CDR2 YYDKDF (reference sequence). V shed 6 bases, J shed 7 bases, and the junction held 9 bases outside the gene matches. The CDR3 has 14 residues.